One sample yielded the 18 T cell receptor beta chains listed below, sequenced in a study of CD8 T cells in Susac syndrome. RNA was extracted with the RNeasy kit, and a quantity of 0.5 to 1 ug was reverse transcribed using random hexamers. TCRdb recomputed calls from the immunoSEQ multiplex PCR reads with MiXCR, one row per CDR3 protein. The table lists about 250,000 distinct CDR3 sequences, just under 95% of them singletons, with less than 0.075% in the top ten. The source material was CD4+ T cells from PBMCs. The receptors here all came from a human donor with multiple sclerosis.

The V and J genes are TRBV6-6 and TRBJ2-5; TRBD1 matches 7 bases. Trimming took 7 bases from V and 2 from J; bases not matched to a gene: 7. Germline V lookup: CDR1 MNHNY, CDR2 SVGAGI (reference sequence). The CDR3 loop spans 14 amino acids. CDR3 protein: CASTPATGQETQYF. The DNA of the CDR3 is TGTGCCAGCACGCCCGCGACAGGGCAAGAGACCCAGTACTTC.

The chain joins TRBV12-3 or TRBV12-4 to TRBJ2-2; D gene uncertain. The CDR3 totals 12 residues. Trimming pared 5 bases from V and 7 bases from J, leaving 8 bases between. The CDR3 loop reads CASSPEVGELFF. The DNA for the CDR3 is TGTGCCAGCAGTCCTGAGGTCGGGGAGCTGTTTTTT.

The chain has TRBV2 and TRBJ2-7; D is uncertain. The ends were cut back, 5 bases at V and 4 bases at J, with 15 bases in the middle. Germline V gives CDR1 SNHLY, CDR2 FYNNEI. CDR3 length: 14 residues. CDR3 loop: CASSLRAPLYEQYV. In nucleotides, the CDR3 is TGTGCCAGCAGTCTAAGGGCCCCCCTATACGAGCAGTACGTC.

This clonotype was observed a handful of times. The chain combines TRBV5-1 with TRBJ2-5; the D gene is possibly TRBD1 (5 bases). The CDR3 is 14 residues long. Germline loops: CDR1 SGHRS, CDR2 YFSETQ. V gave up 1 base and J gave up 2 bases, with 9 bases separating them. The CDR3 DNA reads as TGCGCCAGCAGCTTGAATCAGGGTCAAGAGACCCAGTACTTC. Residues: CASSLNQGQETQYF.

The V and J genes are TRBV24-1 and TRBJ2-4; D is undetermined. The germline gives CDR1 KGHDR, CDR2 SFDVKD. The V end was cut by 1 base, the J end by 3 bases, with 9 bases between. The CDR3 length is 15 residues. CDR3 sequence reads: CATSDFGPSKNIQYF. CDR3 in DNA: TGTGCCACCAGTGATTTCGGGCCAAGCAAAAACATTCAGTACTTC.

The V and J genes are TRBV4-2 and TRBJ2-6; possible D gene TRBD1, 5 bases. In germline, CDR1 is LGHNA, CDR2 YNFKEQ. Trimming shortened V by 0 bases and J by 2 bases, and 8 bases separated the two germline ends. This CDR3 contains 16 residues. CDR3 sequence: CASSQEVRAGANVLTF. The DNA for the CDR3 is TGTGCCAGCAGCCAAGAGGTCAGGGCTGGGGCCAACGTCCTGACTTTC.

The rearrangement uses TRBV27 and TRBJ2-7; D is possibly TRBD1 (5 bases). Germline lookup yields CDR1 MNHEY and CDR2 SMNVEV (reference sequence). This CDR3 spans 17 amino acids. Trimming took off 4 bases at V and 1 base at J, with 20 bases between the two ends. The chain's CDR3 is CASSYPGLFESSYEQYV. CDR3 coding DNA: TGTGCCAGCAGTTACCCAGGGTTATTTGAGAGTTCCTACGAGCAGTACGTC.

This sequence joins TRBV7-9 and TRBJ1-1; no clear D gene. In germline, CDR1 is SEHNR, CDR2 FQNEAQ (reference sequence). CDR3 length: 15 amino acids. The germline V and J ends were trimmed by 0 bases and 1 base, with 9 bases remaining between them. The CDR3 DNA is TGTGCCAGCAGCTTAGCAGGGTGGGGGAACACTGAAGCTTTCTTT. Translated: CASSLAGWGNTEAFF.

CDR3 nucleotides: TGTGCCAGCAGCTTGGAGCCAGGCGGTGACACTGAAGCTTTCTTT. Its protein product is CASSLEPGGDTEAFF. V gene TRBV5-4 combines with J gene TRBJ1-1; D remains ambiguous. Trimming removed 0 bases from V and 3 bases from J, with 12 bases in between. The CDR3 is made up of 15 amino acids. The germline V gene has CDR1 SGHNT and CDR2 YYREEE (reference sequence).

The rearrangement links TRBV10-3 to TRBJ2-4; 16 bases align to TRBD2. V lost 0 bases and J lost 6; bases outside the gene matches: 5. Germline CDR1 reads ENHRY; CDR2 reads SYGVKD. The length of the CDR3 is 18 residues. CDR3: CAISESGTSGGERNIQYF. The CDR3 region has the DNA TGTGCCATCAGTGAGTCTGGGACTAGCGGGGGGGAGAGAAACATTCAGTACTTC.

The CDR3 DNA reads as TGTGCCAGCAGCGCTCCGGGACAGGGGGCCGAAATTCGCCTCCACTTT. As protein: CASSAPGQGAEIRLHF. The chain couples TRBV9 to TRBJ1-6, with 12 positions matching TRBD1. The CDR3 spans 16 residues. With V trimmed by 3 bases and J by 15 bases, 13 bases remained unmatched. Germline V gives CDR1 SGDLS, CDR2 YYNGEE. Supplemented by reference TRBV9 and TRBJ1-6, the full variable domain reads DSGVTQTPKHLITATGQRVTLRCSPRSGDLSVYWYQQSLDQGLQFLIQYYNGEERAKGNILERFSAQQFPDLHSELNLSSLELGDSALYFCASSAPGQGAEIRLHFGNGTRLTVT.

This clonotype occurred once. The V gene is TRBV29-1, the J gene TRBJ2-1; 8 positions match TRBD1. The junction had 4 bases not matched to a gene; V was cut back by 4 bases and J by 8 bases. Germline V lookup: CDR1 SQVTM, CDR2 ANQGSEA. The CDR3 extends over 12 amino acids. CDR3 loop: CSVAPGGYEQFF. In nucleotides, the CDR3 is TGCAGCGTTGCCCCAGGGGGCTATGAGCAGTTCTTC.

This clonotype was counted a single time. This sequence joins TRBV30 and TRBJ1-2, with 7 bases identical to TRBD1. V lost 6 bases and J lost 7; bases outside the gene matches: 5. The CDR3 loop spans 11 amino acids. Looked up from germline, CDR1 is GTSNPN and CDR2 is SVGIG (reference sequence). The DNA of the CDR3 is TGTGCCTGTGACAGGGAGGGTGGCTACACCTTC. Its translation: CACDREGGYTF.

The CDR3 here is CASSAGTVGSYEQYF. In DNA form, the CDR3 reads TGTGCCAGCAGCGCCGGGACAGTGGGCTCCTACGAGCAGTACTTC. The chain links TRBV7-3 to TRBJ2-7; 7 positions agree with TRBD1. The CDR3 is 15 residues long. The trim removed 5 bases at V and 0 bases at J, leaving 7 bases unmatched. Germline CDR1 SGHTA, CDR2 FQGTGA.

The chain links TRBV19 to TRBJ2-7; TRBD1 or TRBD2 may be the D gene (5 bases each). Germline lookup yields CDR1 LNHDA and CDR2 SQIVND (reference sequence). Trimming shortened V by 5 bases and J by 4 bases, and 18 bases separated the two germline ends. The CDR3 is 15 amino acids. The DNA of the CDR3 is TGTGCCAGTAGTCAGACAGTGGGGACGTCGTACGAGCAGTACGTC. Translated, it gives CASSQTVGTSYEQYV.

V usage is TRBV7-4 and J usage is TRBJ2-7; tentatively, D is TRBD1 (6 bases). CDR1 is SGHVT, CDR2 SQSDAQ, per germline. This CDR3 region has 16 residues. V was clipped by 5 bases and J by 3 bases, with 20 bases between them. CDR3 residues: CASSPVGAHPNYEQYV. The CDR3, as DNA: TGTGCCAGCAGCCCCGTGGGGGCCCACCCAAACTACGAGCAGTACGTC.

V usage is TRBV28 and J usage is TRBJ2-5; D might be TRBD2 (7 bases). This CDR3 has 14 amino acids. With 2 bases removed from V and 4 bases from J, the gap between germline ends came to 11 bases. The V gene's germline CDR1 is MDHEN and CDR2 SYDVKM. The CDR3 nucleotides read TGTGCCAGCAGTTTAGGGGGGGCTGCAGAGACCCAGTACTTC. Residues: CASSLGGAAETQYF.

V gene TRBV4-1 combines with J gene TRBJ1-2; 7 bases are a match to TRBD1. CDR3 length equals 18 residues. Unmatched junction bases numbered 14, after V lost 0 bases and J lost 4 bases. CDR1 and CDR2 from the germline V gene are MGHRA and YSYEKL. The CDR3 region is CASSQERPRGSGVYGYTF. In nucleotides, the CDR3 is TGCGCCAGCAGCCAAGAAAGACCCAGGGGGTCAGGGGTCTATGGCTACACCTTC.